This T cell receptor beta chain was retrieved from a study of shared clonotypes between healthy human individuals. Study in general: Every donor yielded three CD4 naive, three CD4 memory, two CD8 naive and one CD8 memory plate.

Germline trimming cut 5 bases from V and 5 bases from J; bases unmatched to any gene: 8. CDR1 and CDR2 from the germline V gene are SGHTA and FQGNSA. The CDR3 spans 14 residues. Study conclusions and caveats: As a rule, naive subsets had a larger estimated richness than memory subsets.

Only Caucasian adults living in Nashville, Tennessee made up the donor group. About this clone: The antigen remains undetermined.

The table came from immunoSEQ multiplex PCR; TCRdb's copy has only in-frame clones and leaves some out. The sample consists of some 2,400,000 clones, approximately 94% of them appearing once. The sequenced sample consisted of naive CD4+ T cells sorted from blood. The sample's subset: CD45RA+ positively selected. This chain joins TRBV7-2 and TRBJ1-2; 7 bases are shared with TRBD1. The TCR comes from a man in his late teens or twenties in good health. The CDR3 here is CASSVTQGRYGYTF. The DNA of the CDR3 is TGTGCCAGCAGCGTGACACAGGGGCGGTATGGCTACACCTTC.